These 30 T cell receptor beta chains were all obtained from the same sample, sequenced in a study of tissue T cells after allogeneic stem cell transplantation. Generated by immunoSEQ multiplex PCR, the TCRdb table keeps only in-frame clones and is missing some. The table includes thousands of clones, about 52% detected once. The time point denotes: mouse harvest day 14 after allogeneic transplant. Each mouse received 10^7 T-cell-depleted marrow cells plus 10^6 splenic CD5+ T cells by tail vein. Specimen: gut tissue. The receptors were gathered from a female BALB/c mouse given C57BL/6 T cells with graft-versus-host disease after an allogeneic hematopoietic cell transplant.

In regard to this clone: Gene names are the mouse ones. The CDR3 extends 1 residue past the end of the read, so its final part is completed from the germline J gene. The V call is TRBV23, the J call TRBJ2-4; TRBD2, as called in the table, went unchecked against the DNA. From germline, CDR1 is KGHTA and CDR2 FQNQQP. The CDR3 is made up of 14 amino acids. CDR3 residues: CSSSLDWGQNTLYF. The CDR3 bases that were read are TGCTCCAGCAGCCTCGACTGGGGGCAAAACACCTTGTAC. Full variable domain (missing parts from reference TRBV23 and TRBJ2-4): DAAVTQKPRYLIKMKGQEAEMKCIPEKGHTAVFWYQQKQSKELKFLIYFQNQQPLDQIDMVKERFSAVCPSSSLCSLGIRTCEAEDSALYLCSSSLDWGQNTLYFGAGTRLSVL.

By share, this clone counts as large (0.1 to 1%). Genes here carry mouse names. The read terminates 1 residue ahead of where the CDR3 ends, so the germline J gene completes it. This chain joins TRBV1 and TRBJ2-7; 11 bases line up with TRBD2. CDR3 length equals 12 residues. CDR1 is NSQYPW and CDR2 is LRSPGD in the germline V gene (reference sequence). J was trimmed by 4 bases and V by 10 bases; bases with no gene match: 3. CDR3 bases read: TGCACCTCCGGGGACTGGGGGTATGAACAGTAC. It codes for CTSGDWGYEQY. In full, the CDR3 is CTSGDWGYEQYF.

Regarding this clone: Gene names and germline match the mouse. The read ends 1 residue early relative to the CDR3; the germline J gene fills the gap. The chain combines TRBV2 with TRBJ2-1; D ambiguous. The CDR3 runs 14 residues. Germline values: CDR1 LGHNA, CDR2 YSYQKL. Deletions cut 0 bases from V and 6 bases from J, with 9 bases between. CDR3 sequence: CASSQERGLAEQFF. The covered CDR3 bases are TGTGCCAGCAGCCAAGAGCGAGGGCTTGCTGAGCAGTTC.

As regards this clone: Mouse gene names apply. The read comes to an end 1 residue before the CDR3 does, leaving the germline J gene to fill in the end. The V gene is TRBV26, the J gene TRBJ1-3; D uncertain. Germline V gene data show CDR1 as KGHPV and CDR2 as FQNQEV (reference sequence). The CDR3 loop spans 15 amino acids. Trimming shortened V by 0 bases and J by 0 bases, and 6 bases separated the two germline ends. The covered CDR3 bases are TGTGCCAGCAGTCTGTCGACTCATTCTGGAAATACGCTCTAT. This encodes CASSLSTHSGNTLY. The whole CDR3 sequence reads CASSLSTHSGNTLYF.

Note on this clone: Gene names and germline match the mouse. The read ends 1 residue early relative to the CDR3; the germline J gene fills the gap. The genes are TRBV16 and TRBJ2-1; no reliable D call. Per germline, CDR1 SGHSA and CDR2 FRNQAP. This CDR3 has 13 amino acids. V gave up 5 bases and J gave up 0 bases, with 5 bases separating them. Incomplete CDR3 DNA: TGTGCAAGCAGCGGGGATAACTATGCTGAGCAGTTC. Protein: CASSGDNYAEQF. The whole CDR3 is CASSGDNYAEQFF.

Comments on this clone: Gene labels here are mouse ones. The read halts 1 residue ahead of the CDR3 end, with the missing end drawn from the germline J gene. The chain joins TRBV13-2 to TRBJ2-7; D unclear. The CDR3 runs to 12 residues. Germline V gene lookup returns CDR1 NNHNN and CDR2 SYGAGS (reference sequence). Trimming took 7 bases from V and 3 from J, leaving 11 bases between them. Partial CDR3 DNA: TGTGCCAGCACCTCCGGGAGCTATGAACAGTAC. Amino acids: CASTSGSYEQY. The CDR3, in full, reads CASTSGSYEQYF.

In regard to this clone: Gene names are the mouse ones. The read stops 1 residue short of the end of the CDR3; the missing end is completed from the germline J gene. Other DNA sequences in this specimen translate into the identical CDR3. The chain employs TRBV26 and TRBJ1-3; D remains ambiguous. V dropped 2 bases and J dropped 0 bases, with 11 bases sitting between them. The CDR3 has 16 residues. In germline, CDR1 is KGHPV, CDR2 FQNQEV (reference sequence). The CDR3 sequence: CASSLRDLNSGNTLYF. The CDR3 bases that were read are TGTGCCAGCAGTCTGAGAGACTTAAATTCTGGAAATACGCTCTAT.

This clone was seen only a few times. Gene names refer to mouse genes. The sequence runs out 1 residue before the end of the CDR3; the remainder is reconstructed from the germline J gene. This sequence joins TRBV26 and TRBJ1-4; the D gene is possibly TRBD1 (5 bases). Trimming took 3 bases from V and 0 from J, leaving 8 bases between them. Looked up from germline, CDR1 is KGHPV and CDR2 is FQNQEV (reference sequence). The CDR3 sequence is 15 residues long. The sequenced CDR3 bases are TGTGCCAGCAGTCTCCAGACAGTTTCCAACGAAAGATTATTT. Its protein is CASSLQTVSNERLF. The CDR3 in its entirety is CASSLQTVSNERLFF.

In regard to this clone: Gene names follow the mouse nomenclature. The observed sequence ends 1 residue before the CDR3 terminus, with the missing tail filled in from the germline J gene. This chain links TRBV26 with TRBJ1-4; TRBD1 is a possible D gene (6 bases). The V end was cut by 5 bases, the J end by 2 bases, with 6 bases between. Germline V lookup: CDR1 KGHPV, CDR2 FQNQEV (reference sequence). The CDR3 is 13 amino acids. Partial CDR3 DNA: TGTGCCAGCAGTACAGGGTCCAACGAAAGATTATTT. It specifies CASSTGSNERLF. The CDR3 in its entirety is CASSTGSNERLFF. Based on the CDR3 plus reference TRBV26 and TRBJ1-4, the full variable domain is NSKVIQTPRYLVKGQGQKAKMRCIPEKGHPVVFWYQQNKNNEFKFLINFQNQEVLQQIDMTEKRFSAECPSNSPCSLEIQSSEAGDSALYLCASSTGSNERLFFGHGTKLSVL.

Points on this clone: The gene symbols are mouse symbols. The CDR3 DNA, read in part, is TGTGCAAGCAGCTTACCAGGGCAAGAAGTCTTC. The encoded protein is CASSLPGQEVF. The full CDR3 reads CASSLPGQEVFF. The rearrangement uses TRBV16 and TRBJ1-1, with D perhaps TRBD1 (5 bases). The missing CDR3 end, 1 residue past where the read stops, is filled in from the germline J gene. Between the trimmed V and J ends, which lost 2 bases and 7 bases, there was a span of 8 bases. Germline CDR1 reads SGHSA; CDR2 reads FRNQAP. There are 12 residues in the CDR3.

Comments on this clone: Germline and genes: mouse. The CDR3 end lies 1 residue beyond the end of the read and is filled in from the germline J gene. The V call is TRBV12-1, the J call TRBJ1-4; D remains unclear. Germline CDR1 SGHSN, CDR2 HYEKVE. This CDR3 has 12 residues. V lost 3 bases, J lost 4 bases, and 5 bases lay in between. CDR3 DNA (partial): TGTGCCAGCTCTTCAGGCAACGAAAGATTATTT. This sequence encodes CASSSGNERLF. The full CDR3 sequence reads CASSSGNERLFF.

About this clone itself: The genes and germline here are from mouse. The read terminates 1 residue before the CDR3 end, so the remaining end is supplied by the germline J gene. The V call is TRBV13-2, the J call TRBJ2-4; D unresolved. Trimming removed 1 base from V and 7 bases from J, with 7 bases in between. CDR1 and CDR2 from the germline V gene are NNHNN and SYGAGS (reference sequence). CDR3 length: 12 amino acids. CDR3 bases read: TGTGCCAGCGGTGATCGGGGAGACACCTTGTAC. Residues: CASGDRGDTLY. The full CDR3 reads CASGDRGDTLYF.

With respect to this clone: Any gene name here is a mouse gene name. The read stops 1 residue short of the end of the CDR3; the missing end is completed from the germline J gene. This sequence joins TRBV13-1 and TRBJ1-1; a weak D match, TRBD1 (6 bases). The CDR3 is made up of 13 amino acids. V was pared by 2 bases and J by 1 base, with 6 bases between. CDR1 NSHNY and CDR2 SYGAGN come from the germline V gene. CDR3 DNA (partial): TGTGCCAGCAGTGAAGGGGGGAACACAGAAGTCTTC. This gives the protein CASSEGGNTEVF. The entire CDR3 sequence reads CASSEGGNTEVFF.

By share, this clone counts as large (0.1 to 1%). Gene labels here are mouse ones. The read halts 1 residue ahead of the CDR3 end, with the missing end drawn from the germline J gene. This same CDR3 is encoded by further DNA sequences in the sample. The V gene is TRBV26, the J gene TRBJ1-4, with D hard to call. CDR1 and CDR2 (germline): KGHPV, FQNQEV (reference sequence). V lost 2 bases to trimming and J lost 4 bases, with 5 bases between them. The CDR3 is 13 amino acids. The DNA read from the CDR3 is TGTGCCAGCAGTCTGGGCAGCAACGAAAGATTATTT. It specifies CASSLGSNERLF. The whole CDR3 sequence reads CASSLGSNERLFF. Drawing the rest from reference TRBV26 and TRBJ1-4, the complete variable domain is NSKVIQTPRYLVKGQGQKAKMRCIPEKGHPVVFWYQQNKNNEFKFLINFQNQEVLQQIDMTEKRFSAECPSNSPCSLEIQSSEAGDSALYLCASSLGSNERLFFGHGTKLSVL.

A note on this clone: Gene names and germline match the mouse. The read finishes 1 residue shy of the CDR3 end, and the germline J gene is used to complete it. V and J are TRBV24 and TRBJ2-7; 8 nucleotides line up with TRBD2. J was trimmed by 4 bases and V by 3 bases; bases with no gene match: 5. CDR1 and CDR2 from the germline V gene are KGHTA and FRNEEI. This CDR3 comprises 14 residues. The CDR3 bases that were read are TGTGCCAGCAGTCTTGGGGGGGGTCCATATGAACAGTAC. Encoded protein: CASSLGGGPYEQY. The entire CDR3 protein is CASSLGGGPYEQYF.

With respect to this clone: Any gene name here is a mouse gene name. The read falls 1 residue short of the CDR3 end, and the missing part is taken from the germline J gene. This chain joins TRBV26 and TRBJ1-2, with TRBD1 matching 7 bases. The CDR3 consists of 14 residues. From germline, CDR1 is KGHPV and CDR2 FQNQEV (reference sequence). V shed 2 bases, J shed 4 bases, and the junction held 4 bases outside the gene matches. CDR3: CASSLSRGGSDYTF. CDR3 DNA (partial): TGTGCCAGCAGTCTGAGCAGGGGGGGCTCCGACTACACC. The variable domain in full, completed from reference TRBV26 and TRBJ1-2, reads NSKVIQTPRYLVKGQGQKAKMRCIPEKGHPVVFWYQQNKNNEFKFLINFQNQEVLQQIDMTEKRFSAECPSNSPCSLEIQSSEAGDSALYLCASSLSRGGSDYTFGSGTRLLVI.

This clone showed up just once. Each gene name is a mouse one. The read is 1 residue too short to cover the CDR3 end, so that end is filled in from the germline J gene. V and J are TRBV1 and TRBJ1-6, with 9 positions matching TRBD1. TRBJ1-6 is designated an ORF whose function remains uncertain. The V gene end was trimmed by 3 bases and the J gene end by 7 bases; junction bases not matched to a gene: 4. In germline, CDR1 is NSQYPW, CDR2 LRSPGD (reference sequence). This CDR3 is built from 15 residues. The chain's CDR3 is CTCSARDRVNSPLYF. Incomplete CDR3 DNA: TGCACCTGCAGTGCCCGGGACAGGGTGAATTCGCCCCTCTAC.

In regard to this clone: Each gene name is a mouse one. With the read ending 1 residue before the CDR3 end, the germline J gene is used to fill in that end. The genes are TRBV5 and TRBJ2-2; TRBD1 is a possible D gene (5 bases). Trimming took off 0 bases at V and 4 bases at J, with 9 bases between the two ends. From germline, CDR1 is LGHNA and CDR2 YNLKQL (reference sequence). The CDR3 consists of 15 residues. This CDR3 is CASSQDRAGTGQLYF. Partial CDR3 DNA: TGTGCCAGCAGCCAAGACAGGGCGGGCACCGGGCAGCTCTAC.

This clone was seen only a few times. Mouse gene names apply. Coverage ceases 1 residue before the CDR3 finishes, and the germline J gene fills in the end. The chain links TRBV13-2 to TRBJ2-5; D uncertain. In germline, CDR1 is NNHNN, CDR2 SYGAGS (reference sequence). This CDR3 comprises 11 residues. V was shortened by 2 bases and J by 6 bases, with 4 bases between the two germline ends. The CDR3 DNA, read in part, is TGTGCCAGCGGTGACGGGGACACCCAGTAC. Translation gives CASGDGDTQY. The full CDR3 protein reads CASGDGDTQYF.

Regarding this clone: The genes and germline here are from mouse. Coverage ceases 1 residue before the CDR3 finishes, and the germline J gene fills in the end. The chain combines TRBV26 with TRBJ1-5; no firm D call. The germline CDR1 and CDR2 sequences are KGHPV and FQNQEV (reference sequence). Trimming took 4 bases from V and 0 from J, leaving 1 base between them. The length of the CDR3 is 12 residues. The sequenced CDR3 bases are TGTGCCAGCAGTCATAACAACCAGGCTCCGCTT. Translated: CASSHNNQAPL. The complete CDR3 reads CASSHNNQAPLF.

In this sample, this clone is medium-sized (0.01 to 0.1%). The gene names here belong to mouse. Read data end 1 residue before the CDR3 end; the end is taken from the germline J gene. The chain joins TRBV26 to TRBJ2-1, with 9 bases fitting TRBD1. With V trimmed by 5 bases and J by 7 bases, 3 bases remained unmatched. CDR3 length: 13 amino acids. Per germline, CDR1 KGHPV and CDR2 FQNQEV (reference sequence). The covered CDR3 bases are TGTGCCAGCAGTGGGACAGGGAGGGCTGAGCAGTTC. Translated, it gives CASSGTGRAEQF. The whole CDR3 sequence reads CASSGTGRAEQFF. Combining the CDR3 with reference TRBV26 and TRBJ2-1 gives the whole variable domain NSKVIQTPRYLVKGQGQKAKMRCIPEKGHPVVFWYQQNKNNEFKFLINFQNQEVLQQIDMTEKRFSAECPSNSPCSLEIQSSEAGDSALYLCASSGTGRAEQFFGPGTRLTVL.

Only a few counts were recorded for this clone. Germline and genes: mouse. The sequenced CDR3 bases are TGTGCCAGCAGTCTGCCAGATTCTGGAAATACGCTCTAT. Its protein product is CASSLPDSGNTLY. The entire CDR3 protein reads CASSLPDSGNTLYF. V and J are TRBV26 and TRBJ1-3; no firm D call. The CDR3 end falls 1 residue outside the read, so it is completed with the germline J gene. The V end lost 2 bases, the J end lost 0 bases, and 5 bases lay between the germline ends. Germline loops: CDR1 KGHPV, CDR2 FQNQEV (reference sequence). The CDR3 runs 14 residues. Full variable domain (remainder filled in from reference TRBV26 and TRBJ1-3): NSKVIQTPRYLVKGQGQKAKMRCIPEKGHPVVFWYQQNKNNEFKFLINFQNQEVLQQIDMTEKRFSAECPSNSPCSLEIQSSEAGDSALYLCASSLPDSGNTLYFGEGSRLIVV.

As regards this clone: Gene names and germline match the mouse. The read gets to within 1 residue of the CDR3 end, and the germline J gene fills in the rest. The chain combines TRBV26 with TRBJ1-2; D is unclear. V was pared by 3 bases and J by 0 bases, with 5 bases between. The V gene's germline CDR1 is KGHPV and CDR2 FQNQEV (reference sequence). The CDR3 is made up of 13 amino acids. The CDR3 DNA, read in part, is TGTGCCAGCAGTCTCAGGACAAACTCCGACTACACC. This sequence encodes CASSLRTNSDYT. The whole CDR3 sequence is CASSLRTNSDYTF.

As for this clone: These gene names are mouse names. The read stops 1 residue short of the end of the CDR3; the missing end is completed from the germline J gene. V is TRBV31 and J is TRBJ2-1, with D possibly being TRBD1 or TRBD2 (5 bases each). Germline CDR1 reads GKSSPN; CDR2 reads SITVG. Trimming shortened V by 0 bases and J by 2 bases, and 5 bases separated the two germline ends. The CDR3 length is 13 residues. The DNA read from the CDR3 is TGTGCCTGGAGTCTGGGGGACTATGCTGAGCAGTTC. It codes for CAWSLGDYAEQF. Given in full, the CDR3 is CAWSLGDYAEQFF.

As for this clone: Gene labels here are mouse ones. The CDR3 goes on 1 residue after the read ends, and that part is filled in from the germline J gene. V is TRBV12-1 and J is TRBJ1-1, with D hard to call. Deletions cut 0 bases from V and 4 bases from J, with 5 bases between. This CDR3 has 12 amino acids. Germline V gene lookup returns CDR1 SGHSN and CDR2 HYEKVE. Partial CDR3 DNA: TGTGCCAGCTCTCTCATCATCACAGAAGTCTTC. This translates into CASSLIITEVF. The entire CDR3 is CASSLIITEVFF. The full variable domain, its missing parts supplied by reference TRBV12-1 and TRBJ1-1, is DSGVVQSPRHIIKEKGGRSVLTCIPISGHSNVVWYQQTLGKELKFLIQHYEKVERDKGFLPSRFSVQQFDDYHSEMNMSALELEDSAMYFCASSLIITEVFFGKGTRLTVV.

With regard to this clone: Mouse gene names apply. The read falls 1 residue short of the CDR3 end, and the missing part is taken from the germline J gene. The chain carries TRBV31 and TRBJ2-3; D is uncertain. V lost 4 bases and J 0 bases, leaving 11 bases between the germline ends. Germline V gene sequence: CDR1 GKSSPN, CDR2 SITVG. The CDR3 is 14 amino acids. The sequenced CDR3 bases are TGTGCCTGGACCCCCCTTACTAGTGCAGAAACGCTGTAT. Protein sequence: CAWTPLTSAETLY. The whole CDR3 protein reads CAWTPLTSAETLYF.

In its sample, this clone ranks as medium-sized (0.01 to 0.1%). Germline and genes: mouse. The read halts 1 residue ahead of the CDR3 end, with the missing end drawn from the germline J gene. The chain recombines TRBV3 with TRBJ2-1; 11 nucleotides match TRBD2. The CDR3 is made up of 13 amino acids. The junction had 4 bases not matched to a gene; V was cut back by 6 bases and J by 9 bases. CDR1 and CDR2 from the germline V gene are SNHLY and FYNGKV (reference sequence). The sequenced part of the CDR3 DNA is TGTGCCAGCAGTAGACTGGGGGGGGTTGAGCAGTTC. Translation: CASSRLGGVEQF. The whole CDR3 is CASSRLGGVEQFF.

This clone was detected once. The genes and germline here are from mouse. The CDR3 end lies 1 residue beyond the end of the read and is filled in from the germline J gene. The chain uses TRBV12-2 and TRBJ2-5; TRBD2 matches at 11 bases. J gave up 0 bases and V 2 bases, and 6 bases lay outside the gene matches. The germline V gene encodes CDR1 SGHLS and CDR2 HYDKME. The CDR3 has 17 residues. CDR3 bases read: TGTGCCAGCTCTCCGACTGGGGGGGGCTTTAACCAAGACACCCAGTAC. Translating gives CASSPTGGGFNQDTQY. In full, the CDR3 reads CASSPTGGGFNQDTQYF.

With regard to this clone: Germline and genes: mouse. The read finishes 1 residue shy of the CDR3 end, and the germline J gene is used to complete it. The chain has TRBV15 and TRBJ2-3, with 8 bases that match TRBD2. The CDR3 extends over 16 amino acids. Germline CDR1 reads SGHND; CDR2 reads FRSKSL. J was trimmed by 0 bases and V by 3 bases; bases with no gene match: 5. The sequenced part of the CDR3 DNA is TGTGCCAGCAGTTTCGGGGGGGGCGCGAGTGCAGAAACGCTGTAT. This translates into CASSFGGGASAETLY. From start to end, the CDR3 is CASSFGGGASAETLYF.

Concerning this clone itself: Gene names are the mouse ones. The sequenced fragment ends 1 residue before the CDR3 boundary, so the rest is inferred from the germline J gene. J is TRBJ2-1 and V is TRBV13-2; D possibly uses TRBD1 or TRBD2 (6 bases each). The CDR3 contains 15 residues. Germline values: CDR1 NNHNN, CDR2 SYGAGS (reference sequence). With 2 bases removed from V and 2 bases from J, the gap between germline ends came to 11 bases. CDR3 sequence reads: CASGEGGRDYAEQFF. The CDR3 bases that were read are TGTGCCAGCGGTGAAGGGGGGAGGGACTATGCTGAGCAGTTC.